This is a list of T cell receptor beta chains from one sample in a study of T-cell memory formation after mild COVID-19. From the 5' RACE reads, TCRdb called clonotypes with MiXCR, one entry per CDR3 protein. The sample consists of 340,000 or so distinct CDR3 sequences, 13% of them appearing once. Sequenced input: PBMCs or a T cell subset sorted from them (not recorded which). The source is a young man who had mild COVID-19 (a few samples of this study predate the infection). Cell type and time point are not known. Each CDR3 is given with its conserved first and last residue. The D gene is left open where the match is weak. Clone size is not always given. Where it is, it says once, few, many or a class for expanded clones.

TRBD2 once TRBJ2-3 TRBV4-1 CASSGPGLAGGPTDTQYF TGCGCCAGCAGCGGCCCCGGACTAGCGGGGGGACCAACAGATACGCAGTATTTT
. few TRBJ2-3 TRBV6-5 CASRPTLGGRQYF TGTGCCAGTAGACCCACCCTAGGGGGGAGACAGTATTTT
. few TRBJ1-5 TRBV6-2/TRBV6-3 CASSIGLSQPQHF TGTGCCAGCAGTATTGGCTTGTCTCAGCCCCAGCATTTT
TRBD1 . TRBJ2-3 TRBV25-1 CASRPPGTGYGTQYF TGTGCCAGCCGACCCCCCGGGACAGGGTACGGTACGCAGTATTTT
. few TRBJ2-4 TRBV11-2 CASSLIFNIQYF TGTGCCAGCAGCCTCATCTTTAACATTCAGTACTTC
. . TRBJ1-1 TRBV4-3 CASSQDAGEDTEAFF TGCGCCAGCAGCCAAGACGCGGGAGAGGATACTGAAGCTTTCTTT
. many TRBJ2-3 TRBV5-1 CASSLRRDTDTQYF TGCGCCAGCAGCTTGAGACGGGACACAGATACGCAGTATTTT
. . TRBJ2-5 TRBV7-2 CASSSRVRETQYF TGTGCCAGCAGTTCCAGGGTACGGGAGACCCAGTACTTC
TRBD1 . TRBJ1-5 TRBV20-1 CSASSGTESNQPQHF TGCAGTGCTTCGTCTGGGACAGAGAGCAATCAGCCCCAGCATTTT
. . TRBJ1-5 TRBV19 CASSIGGNSLRPQHF TGTGCCAGTAGTATAGGAGGGAACAGCTTACGTCCCCAGCATTTT
. many TRBJ2-3 TRBV7-6 CASSSQTSTDTQYF TGTGCCAGCAGCTCCCAGACTAGCACAGATACGCAGTATTTT
. . TRBJ1-2 TRBV29-1 CSVEFRGSYGYTF TGCAGCGTTGAATTTAGGGGGAGCTATGGCTACACCTTC
TRBD2 few TRBJ2-3 TRBV4-3 CASTRSGASIDTQYF TGCGCCAGCACCCGTAGCGGGGCGTCGATAGATACGCAGTATTTT
TRBD1 few TRBJ1-6 TRBV29-1 CSAGQGRGPLHF TGCAGCGCTGGACAGGGCCGGGGCCCCCTCCACTTT
. few TRBJ1-2 TRBV7-9 CASSYIYGYTF TGTGCCAGCAGCTACATATATGGCTACACCTTC
TRBD1 few TRBJ1-5 TRBV4-1 CASSQEGGTASLTGNQPQHF TGCGCCAGCAGCCAAGAAGGGGGGACAGCGTCTCTCACGGGAAATCAGCCCCAGCATTTT
. few TRBJ1-4 TRBV5-1 CASRMVPGGTEKLFF TGCGCCAGCAGGATGGTCCCGGGGGGGACTGAAAAACTGTTTTTT
TRBD1 few TRBJ2-3 TRBV11-2 CASNRRGQGADTQYF TGTGCCAGCAACCGCCGAGGGCAGGGGGCAGATACGCAGTATTTT
. . TRBJ1-2 TRBV27 CASSLRPGQGWYGYTF TGTGCCAGCAGTTTAAGGCCCGGCCAGGGGTGGTATGGCTACACCTTC
. few TRBJ2-3 TRBV7-2 CASSLLRAATDTQYF TGTGCCAGCAGCTTACTCAGAGCGGCCACAGATACGCAGTATTTT
TRBD2 few TRBJ2-2 TRBV4-3 CASSQDRLAGTYTGELFF TGCGCCAGCAGCCAAGATCGACTAGCGGGGACGTACACCGGGGAGCTGTTTTTT
TRBD1 many TRBJ2-1 TRBV7-9 CASSFPGQGAVNEQFF TGTGCCAGCAGCTTTCCGGGACAGGGGGCGGTAAATGAGCAGTTCTTC
TRBD2 . TRBJ2-7 TRBV6-5 CASSAGLAGIGEQYF TGTGCCAGCAGTGCCGGACTAGCGGGGATCGGCGAGCAGTACTTC
. . TRBJ2-1 TRBV5-1 CASSFNRDTAYNEQFF TGCGCCAGCAGTTTTAACCGGGACACAGCCTACAATGAGCAGTTCTTC
. . TRBJ1-2 TRBV29-1 CSVAGHDYGYTF TGCAGCGTAGCCGGACATGACTATGGCTACACCTTC
. many TRBJ2-1 TRBV5-1 CASSLEQEQFF TGCGCCAGCAGCTTGGAACAGGAGCAGTTCTTC
TRBD1 . TRBJ2-5 TRBV4-3 CASSQGATGVGETQYF TGCGCCAGCAGCCAAGGAGCGACAGGGGTAGGGGAGACCCAGTACTTC
. few TRBJ2-3 TRBV3-1 CASSQGSFTDTQYF TGTGCCAGCAGCCAAGGCAGTTTCACAGATACGCAGTATTTT
TRBD2 . TRBJ2-1 TRBV2 CASSVWAGRDNEQFF TGTGCCAGCAGTGTTTGGGCAGGGAGGGACAATGAGCAGTTCTTC
. . TRBJ1-5 TRBV20-1 CSARGSLLNQPQHF TGCAGTGCTAGGGGGTCCCTACTGAATCAGCCCCAGCATTTT
. few TRBJ1-1 TRBV7-2 CASSRLGPGATF TGTGCCAGCAGCCGCCTAGGGCCGGGGGCGACATTT
. few TRBJ1-1 TRBV27 CASSPQGWDTEAFF TGTGCCAGCAGTCCACAGGGATGGGACACTGAAGCTTTCTTT
. . TRBJ1-6 TRBV7-3 CASSPRTHKGNSPLHF TGTGCCAGCAGCCCTCGGACCCACAAGGGGAATTCACCCCTCCACTTT